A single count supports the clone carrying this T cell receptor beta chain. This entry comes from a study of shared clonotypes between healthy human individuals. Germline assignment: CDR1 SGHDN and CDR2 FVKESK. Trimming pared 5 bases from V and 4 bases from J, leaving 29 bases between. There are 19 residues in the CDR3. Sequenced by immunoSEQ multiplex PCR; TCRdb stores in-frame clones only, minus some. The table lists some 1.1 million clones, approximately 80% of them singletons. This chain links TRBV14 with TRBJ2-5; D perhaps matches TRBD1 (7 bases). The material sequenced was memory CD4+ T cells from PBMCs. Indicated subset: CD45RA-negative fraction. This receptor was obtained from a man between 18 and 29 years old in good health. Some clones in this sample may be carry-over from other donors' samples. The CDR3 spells CASSDRLGTARQGGETQYF. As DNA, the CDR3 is TGTGCCAGCAGCGATCGTCTAGGGACAGCACGTCAGGGAGGAGAGACCCAGTACTTC.